Sequencing of this T cell receptor (beta chain) was carried out in a study of blood T cell repertoires in COVID-19. The repertoire was sequenced with immunoSEQ multiplex PCR; TCRdb's copy has only in-frame clones and lacks some. The sample lists 300,000 to 350,000 clones; roughly 88% were seen once. With 0 bases removed from V and 3 bases from J, the gap between germline ends came to 10 bases. Germline V gene data show CDR1 as SGDLS and CDR2 as YYNGEE. The CDR3 has 15 amino acids. Clinical history as reported by participants underpinned cohort assignment. The TCR sequence derives from a young man who had recovered from COVID-19. Sequenced: PBMCs or T cells enriched from blood (not recorded which). J is TRBJ1-5 and V is TRBV9; a weak D match, TRBD1 (6 bases). The CDR3 nucleotides read TGTGCCAGCAGCGTAGCGGGGGGCATCAATCAGCCCCAGCATTTT. It codes for CASSVAGGINQPQHF.